What follows are 29 T cell receptor beta chains derived from one specimen sequenced in a study of cytomegalovirus exposure and HLA in healthy donors. TCRdb's table, derived via immunoSEQ multiplex PCR, lists solely in-frame clones and lacks some. This sample has tens of thousands of clones, with nearly 95% found just once. The sample was PBMCs. These receptors came from a man aged 18 to 30 in good health and CMV-seropositive.

The rearrangement joins TRBV7-3 to TRBJ2-2; 9 bases fit TRBD1. The length of the CDR3 is 15 residues. Germline trimming cut 1 base from V and 6 bases from J; bases unmatched to any gene: 3. Germline lookup yields CDR1 SGHTA and CDR2 FQGTGA. The CDR3 protein is CASSLMGQGAGELFF. CDR3 bases: TGTGCCAGCAGCTTAATGGGACAGGGAGCCGGGGAGCTGTTTTTT. Full variable domain (outside the CDR3, taken from reference TRBV7-3 and TRBJ2-2): GAGVSQTPSNKVTEKGKYVELRCDPISGHTALYWYRQSLGQGPEFLIYFQGTGAADDSGLPNDRFFAVRPEGSVSTLKIQRTERGDSAVYLCASSLMGQGAGELFFGEGSRLTVL.

This clone appeared once. This rearrangement joins TRBV7-9 to TRBJ2-1; 8 nucleotides agree with TRBD2. CDR1 SEHNR and CDR2 FQNEAQ come from the germline V gene (reference sequence). V lost 2 bases, J lost 5 bases, and 5 bases stayed unmatched. This CDR3 has 15 residues. CDR3 residues: CASSLSGRGHNEQFF. The CDR3 nucleotides read TGTGCCAGCAGCTTATCCGGGAGGGGACACAATGAGCAGTTCTTC.

The chain couples TRBV2 to TRBJ2-1; tentative D call: TRBD2 (6 bases). Looked up from germline, CDR1 is SNHLY and CDR2 is FYNNEI. There are 14 residues in the CDR3. V lost 3 bases to trimming and J lost 5 bases, with 11 bases between them. In DNA form, the CDR3 reads TGTGCCAGCAGTGAGTTAGCGGCGAACAATGAGCAGTTCTTC. It translates to CASSELAANNEQFF.

The chain couples TRBV12-5 to TRBJ2-7, with D maybe TRBD2 (7 bases). Per germline, CDR1 LGHNT and CDR2 FRNRAP. Trimming cost V 0 bases and J 3 bases, with 12 bases left between them. The CDR3 runs to 15 residues. Here the CDR3 reads CASGLVTGGLYEQYF. The CDR3 nucleotides read TGTGCTAGTGGTTTGGTAACCGGGGGGCTCTACGAGCAGTACTTC.

The genes are TRBV30 and TRBJ2-1; 8 bases are a match to TRBD1. V was clipped by 2 bases and J by 12 bases; unmatched bases: 12. Germline CDR1 reads GTSNPN; CDR2 reads SVGIG (reference sequence). This CDR3 contains 14 residues. CDR3 sequence reads: CAWSIGQGGPWQFF. The CDR3 DNA sequence: TGTGCCTGGAGTATCGGACAGGGTGGCCCTTGGCAGTTCTTC. The whole variable domain, remainder taken from reference TRBV30 and TRBJ2-1, is SQTIHQWPATLVQPVGSPLSLECTVEGTSNPNLYWYRQAAGRGLQLLFYSVGIGQISSEVPQNLSASRPQDRQFILSSKKLLLSDSGFYLCAWSIGQGGPWQFFGPGTRLTVL.

The count of this clone is one. J is TRBJ2-3 and V is TRBV5-1, with TRBD2 matching over 9 bases. The CDR3 is 15 residues long. The V segment lost 6 bases and the J segment 0 bases; nucleotides outside the gene matches: 5. Per germline, CDR1 SGHRS and CDR2 YFSETQ. CDR3 sequence reads: CASNLAGVSTDTQYF. The CDR3 DNA sequence: TGCGCCAGCAACTTAGCGGGAGTAAGCACAGATACGCAGTATTTT.

The rearrangement joins TRBV4-2 to TRBJ2-1; D might be TRBD2 (7 bases). CDR1 LGHNA and CDR2 YNFKEQ come from the germline V gene. Trimming left V 5 bases short and J 8 bases short, with 19 bases between. The CDR3 extends over 15 amino acids. In nucleotides, the CDR3 is TGTGCCAGCAGCTATAAGGGGGAGGGCCCCCATGAGCAGTTCTTC. Amino acid sequence: CASSYKGEGPHEQFF.

The chain recombines TRBV7-8 with TRBJ2-1; 9 nucleotides line up with TRBD1. V lost 1 base and J lost 8; bases outside the gene matches: 6. The germline gives CDR1 SGHVS, CDR2 FQNEAQ. This CDR3 is 15 amino acids long. CDR3 in amino acids: CASSLGDREFDEQFF. The DNA of the CDR3 is TGTGCCAGCAGCTTAGGGGACAGGGAGTTTGATGAGCAGTTCTTC.

The chain joins TRBV4-1 to TRBJ2-5; D unresolved. This CDR3 region has 15 residues. V lost 1 base to trimming and J lost 3 bases, with 12 bases between them. Germline V gene data show CDR1 as MGHRA and CDR2 as YSYEKL. CDR3 amino acids: CASSQGIRVEETQYF. CDR3 nucleotides: TGCGCCAGCAGCCAAGGTATCCGGGTGGAAGAGACCCAGTACTTC.

V usage is TRBV5-1 and J usage is TRBJ2-1, with D hard to call. Germline CDR1 is SGHRS and CDR2 is YFSETQ. CDR3 length equals 11 residues. V gave up 1 base and J gave up 10 bases, with 6 bases separating them. Here the CDR3 reads CASSLSKEQFF. The CDR3 nucleotides are TGCGCCAGCAGCTTGTCCAAAGAGCAGTTCTTC. Combining the CDR3 with reference TRBV5-1 and TRBJ2-1 gives the whole variable domain KAGVTQTPRYLIKTRGQQVTLSCSPISGHRSVSWYQQTPGQGLQFLFEYFSETQRNKGNFPGRFSGRQFSNSRSEMNVSTLELGDSALYLCASSLSKEQFFGPGTRLTVL.

The chain joins TRBV19 to TRBJ2-3; tentatively, D is TRBD2 (7 bases). Germline V gene sequence: CDR1 LNHDA, CDR2 SQIVND (reference sequence). The CDR3 is made up of 15 amino acids. The germline V and J ends were trimmed by 7 bases and 0 bases, with 14 bases remaining between them. In nucleotides, the CDR3 is TGTGCCAGTACCATGGGGGGGGCTAGCACAGATACGCAGTATTTT. Translated, it gives CASTMGGASTDTQYF. Filled out from reference TRBV19 and TRBJ2-3, the complete variable domain reads DGGITQSPKYLFRKEGQNVTLSCEQNLNHDAMYWYRQDPGQGLRLIYYSQIVNDFQKGDIAEGYSVSREKKESFPLTVTSAQKNPTAFYLCASTMGGASTDTQYFGPGTRLTVL.

The chain combines TRBV5-1 with TRBJ2-5, with 11 bases lining up with TRBD2. CDR3 size: 16 residues. Unmatched junction bases numbered 11, after V lost 5 bases and J lost 5 bases. CDR1 is SGHRS and CDR2 is YFSETQ in the germline V gene. Written as DNA, the CDR3 is TGCGCCAGCAGGCCCGGGACTAGCGGACTCCGGGAGACCCAGTACTTC. This sequence encodes CASRPGTSGLRETQYF.

This clone was counted many times. CDR3 loop: CASSLEAGGNTDTQYF. DNA for the CDR3: TGCGCCAGCAGCTTGGAGGCGGGAGGGAACACAGATACGCAGTATTTT. The V call is TRBV5-1, the J call TRBJ2-3, with 9 positions matching TRBD2. The CDR3 totals 16 residues. The trim removed 0 bases at V and 2 bases at J, leaving 4 bases unmatched. Germline V lookup: CDR1 SGHRS, CDR2 YFSETQ. The whole variable domain, filled in from reference TRBV5-1 and TRBJ2-3, reads KAGVTQTPRYLIKTRGQQVTLSCSPISGHRSVSWYQQTPGQGLQFLFEYFSETQRNKGNFPGRFSGRQFSNSRSEMNVSTLELGDSALYLCASSLEAGGNTDTQYFGPGTRLTVL.

V usage is TRBV21-1 and J usage is TRBJ2-6; the table calls TRBD2, which could not be checked here. TRBV21-1 is recorded as a pseudogene. The CDR3 consists of 15 residues. CDR3 in amino acids: CASSNAGTGANVLTF. The CDR3 DNA follows: TGTGCCAGCAGCAATGCGGGAACTGGGGCCAACGTCCTGACTTTC.

In its sample, this clone was seen once. The CDR3 region is CASSQDLGEDTQYF. DNA of the CDR3: TGTGCCAGCAGCCAAGATTTAGGGGAAGATACGCAGTATTTT. The chain has TRBV4-2 and TRBJ2-3; TRBD1 is a possible D gene (5 bases). Trimming left V 0 bases short and J 5 bases short, with 9 bases between. The CDR3 length is 14 residues. Germline CDR1 reads LGHNA; CDR2 reads YNFKEQ.

The rearrangement joins TRBV19 to TRBJ1-3; 8 positions agree with TRBD1. The V segment lost 9 bases and the J segment 2 bases; nucleotides outside the gene matches: 15. The CDR3 spans 17 residues. The germline V gene has CDR1 LNHDA and CDR2 SQIVND (reference sequence). CDR3 loop: CASKDRAHPEAGNTIYF. CDR3 in DNA: TGTGCCAGCAAGGACAGGGCGCACCCCGAGGCTGGAAACACCATATATTTT.

The chain uses TRBV6-1 and TRBJ1-2; D may be TRBD1 (5 bases). CDR1 is MNHNS and CDR2 is SASEGT in the germline V gene. This CDR3 has 12 amino acids. Trimming stripped 2 bases from V and 8 bases from J, with 9 bases between. CDR3 protein: CASSEFSGGYTF. CDR3 nucleotides: TGTGCCAGCAGTGAATTTTCAGGGGGCTACACCTTC.

The chain joins TRBV7-2 to TRBJ2-7; the match to TRBD2 covers 8 bases. The CDR3 runs to 17 residues. With 5 bases clipped from V and 3 bases from J, the junction kept 15 bases outside the gene matches. Germline V gene lookup returns CDR1 SGHTA and CDR2 FQGNSA. The CDR3 loop is CASSGTSGRSGNYEQYF. The DNA for the CDR3 is TGTGCCAGCAGCGGTACTAGCGGTCGGAGCGGCAACTACGAGCAGTACTTC.

The chain combines TRBV5-6 with TRBJ1-1; D unresolved. V lost 0 bases, J lost 0 bases, and 9 bases lay in between. Germline CDR1 SGHDT, CDR2 YYEEEE. The CDR3 length is 15 residues. CDR3 sequence (DNA): TGTGCCAGCAGCTTGGCGCCTAACCTGAACACTGAAGCTTTCTTT. This translates into CASSLAPNLNTEAFF.

The rearrangement uses TRBV28 and TRBJ1-1, with unresolved D. CDR3 length equals 14 residues. Germline assignment: CDR1 MDHEN and CDR2 SYDVKM. V lost 5 bases and J lost 3, with 13 bases in between. DNA of the CDR3: TGTGCCAGCAGTAACTTTGGGCCCTACACTGAAGCTTTCTTT. Its translation: CASSNFGPYTEAFF.

Only one count was recorded for this clone. The gene calls are TRBV14 and TRBJ2-7; the D gene is possibly TRBD2 (5 bases). Germline CDR1 and CDR2: SGHDN and FVKESK. Trimming took off 1 base at V and 4 bases at J, with 23 bases between the two ends. The CDR3 spans 18 residues. The CDR3 is CASSQASSERRFTYEQYF. CDR3 nucleotides: TGTGCCAGCAGCCAAGCCAGCTCGGAACGGAGGTTCACGTACGAGCAGTACTTC. Drawing the rest from reference TRBV14 and TRBJ2-7, the complete variable domain is EAGVTQFPSHSVIEKGQTVTLRCDPISGHDNLYWYRRVMGKEIKFLLHFVKESKQDESGMPNNRFLAERTGGTYSTLKVQPAELEDSGVYFCASSQASSERRFTYEQYFGPGTRLTVT.

The genes are TRBV6-5 and TRBJ2-3, with 12 bases lining up with TRBD2. The CDR3 runs 14 residues. Trimming cost V 7 bases and J 13 bases; bases outside gene matches: 12. Germline V CDR1 and CDR2: MNHEY, SVGAGI. The CDR3 region is CASNPGTSGRLEYF. In nucleotides, the CDR3 is TGTGCCAGCAATCCCGGCACTAGCGGGAGGTTGGAGTATTTT.

This clone was observed once. This chain uses TRBV28 with TRBJ2-7, with TRBD2 matching 11 bases. With 2 bases clipped from V and 2 bases from J, the junction kept 11 bases outside the gene matches. The CDR3 has 18 residues. The germline CDR1 and CDR2 sequences are MDHEN and SYDVKM. CDR3 amino acids: CASSLPGAGTSGAYEQYF. CDR3 DNA sequence: TGTGCCAGCAGTTTACCAGGGGCTGGGACTAGCGGTGCCTACGAGCAGTACTTC. The variable domain in full, completed from reference TRBV28 and TRBJ2-7, reads DVKVTQSSRYLVKRTGEKVFLECVQDMDHENMFWYRQDPGLGLRLIYFSYDVKMKEKGDIPEGYSVSREKKERFSLILESASTNQTSMYLCASSLPGAGTSGAYEQYFGPGTRLTVT.

The chain joins TRBV28 to TRBJ1-5; D is unclear. The V gene lost 4 bases and the J gene lost 4 bases, with 17 bases spanning the gap. The CDR3 contains 16 residues. CDR1 MDHEN and CDR2 SYDVKM come from the germline V gene. Here the CDR3 reads CASSYNREGLNQPQHF. The CDR3 nucleotides read TGTGCCAGCAGTTATAACCGGGAAGGATTAAATCAGCCCCAGCATTTT.

This clone was picked up one time. The J gene is TRBJ1-2, the V gene TRBV28, with a tentative D call TRBD1 (6 bases). This CDR3 spans 14 amino acids. The germline V gene encodes CDR1 MDHEN and CDR2 SYDVKM. V was shortened by 2 bases and J by 8 bases, with 15 bases between the two germline ends. The chain's CDR3 is CASSLISRGGGYTF. The DNA for the CDR3 is TGTGCCAGCAGTTTAATCTCCAGGGGCGGGGGCTACACCTTC.

The chain joins TRBV11-1 to TRBJ2-1, with 7 bases lining up with TRBD2. Per germline, CDR1 SGHAT and CDR2 FQDESV (reference sequence). CDR3 length equals 16 residues. V was clipped by 5 bases and J by 9 bases; unmatched bases: 16. The CDR3 spells CASSDLSGTVSGEQFF. Written as DNA, the CDR3 is TGTGCCAGCAGCGACCTGAGCGGGACCGTTTCAGGTGAGCAGTTCTTC.

This clone has just one count. The chain couples TRBV7-3 to TRBJ2-2, with 9 positions matching TRBD1. The germline gives CDR1 SGHTA, CDR2 FQGTGA. There are 16 residues in the CDR3. V lost 4 bases and J lost 4; bases outside the gene matches: 7. DNA for the CDR3: TGTGCCAGCAGCTCGGGGACAGGGCAATCCACCGGGGAGCTGTTTTTT. This sequence encodes CASSSGTGQSTGELFF.

V usage is TRBV7-9 and J usage is TRBJ1-1, with D hard to call. The CDR3 runs 13 residues. With 5 bases removed from V and 1 base from J, the gap between germline ends came to 8 bases. CDR1 is SEHNR and CDR2 is FQNEAQ in the germline V gene (reference sequence). CDR3 sequence: CASSLGANTEAFF. The DNA of the CDR3 is TGTGCCAGCAGCCTAGGCGCGAACACTGAAGCTTTCTTT.

V usage is TRBV7-9 and J usage is TRBJ1-5; D is unresolved. Germline V CDR1 and CDR2: SEHNR, FQNEAQ (reference sequence). The germline V and J ends were trimmed by 8 bases and 2 bases, with 10 bases remaining between them. This CDR3 is built from 13 residues. In DNA form, the CDR3 reads TGTGCCAGCGAAGAGATAGGCAATCAGCCCCAGCATTTT. Encoded protein: CASEEIGNQPQHF.